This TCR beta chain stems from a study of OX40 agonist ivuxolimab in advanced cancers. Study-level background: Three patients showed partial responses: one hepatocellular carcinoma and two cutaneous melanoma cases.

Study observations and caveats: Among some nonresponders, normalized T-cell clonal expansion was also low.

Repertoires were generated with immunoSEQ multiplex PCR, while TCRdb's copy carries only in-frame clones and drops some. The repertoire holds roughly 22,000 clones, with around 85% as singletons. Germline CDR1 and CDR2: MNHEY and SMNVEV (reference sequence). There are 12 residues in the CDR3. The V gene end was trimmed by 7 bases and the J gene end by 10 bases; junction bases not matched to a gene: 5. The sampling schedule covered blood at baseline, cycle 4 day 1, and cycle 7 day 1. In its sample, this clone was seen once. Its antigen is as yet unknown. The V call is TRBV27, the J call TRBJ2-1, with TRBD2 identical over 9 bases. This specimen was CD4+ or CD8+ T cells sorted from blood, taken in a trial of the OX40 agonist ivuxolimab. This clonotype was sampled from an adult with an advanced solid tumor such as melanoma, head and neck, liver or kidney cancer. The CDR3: CASTSTSGEQFF. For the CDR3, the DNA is TGTGCCAGCACCTCGACTAGCGGAGAGCAGTTCTTC.